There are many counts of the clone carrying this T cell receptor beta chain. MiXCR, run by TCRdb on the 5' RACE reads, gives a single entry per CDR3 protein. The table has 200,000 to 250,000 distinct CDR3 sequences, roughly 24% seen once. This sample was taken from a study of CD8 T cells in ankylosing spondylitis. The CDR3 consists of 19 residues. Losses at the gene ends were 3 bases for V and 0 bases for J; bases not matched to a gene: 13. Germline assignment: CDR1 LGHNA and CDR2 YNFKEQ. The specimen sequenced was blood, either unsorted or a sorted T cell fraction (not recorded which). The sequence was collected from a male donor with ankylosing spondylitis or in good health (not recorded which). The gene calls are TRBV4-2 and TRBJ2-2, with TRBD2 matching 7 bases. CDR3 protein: CASSHPTGLAVSNTGELFF. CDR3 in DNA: TGTGCCAGCAGCCATCCGACGGGCCTAGCGGTGTCGAACACCGGGGAGCTGTTTTTT.